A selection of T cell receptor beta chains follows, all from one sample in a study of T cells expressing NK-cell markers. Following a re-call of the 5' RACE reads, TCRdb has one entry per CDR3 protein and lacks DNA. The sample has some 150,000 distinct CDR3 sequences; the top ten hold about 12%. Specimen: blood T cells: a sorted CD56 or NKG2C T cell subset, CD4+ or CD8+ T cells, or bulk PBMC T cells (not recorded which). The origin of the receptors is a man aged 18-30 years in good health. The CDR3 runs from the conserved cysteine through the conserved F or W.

cdr3_aa: CASSYTGATEAFF; j_call: TRBJ1-1; v_call: TRBV4-3
cdr3_aa: CASSTQDRGPATNEKLFF; j_call: TRBJ1-4; v_call: TRBV11-2
cdr3_aa: CASRKSTGWGDTEAFF; j_call: TRBJ1-1; v_call: TRBV7-8
cdr3_aa: CASSPDRGSSYNEQFF; j_call: TRBJ2-1; v_call: TRBV11-3
cdr3_aa: CASSQLGMVGQPQHF; j_call: TRBJ1-5; v_call: TRBV4-1
cdr3_aa: CASSYSISGDQPQHF; j_call: TRBJ1-5; v_call: TRBV6-5
cdr3_aa: CASSSLGVLVQETQYF; j_call: TRBJ2-5; v_call: TRBV27
cdr3_aa: CSVELAGGPHNEQFF; j_call: TRBJ2-1; v_call: TRBV29-1
cdr3_aa: CASSDSSGEPQHF; j_call: TRBJ1-5; v_call: TRBV6-4
cdr3_aa: CASSARPRQTTDTQYF; j_call: TRBJ2-3; v_call: TRBV28
cdr3_aa: CASSSASGSYEQYF; j_call: TRBJ2-7; v_call: TRBV27
cdr3_aa: CASSSVGGELFF; j_call: TRBJ2-2; v_call: TRBV7-9
cdr3_aa: CASSPHTDTQYF; j_call: TRBJ2-3; v_call: TRBV3-1
cdr3_aa: CASSAASTGSGANVLTF; j_call: TRBJ2-6; v_call: TRBV9
cdr3_aa: CASSPTSGGLLNEQFF; j_call: TRBJ2-1; v_call: TRBV11-3
cdr3_aa: CSVAAGGGYTF; j_call: TRBJ1-2; v_call: TRBV29-1
cdr3_aa: CASSFDRERTGDEQFF; j_call: TRBJ2-1; v_call: TRBV7-8
cdr3_aa: CASGRLTYEQYF; j_call: TRBJ2-7; v_call: TRBV27
cdr3_aa: CASSSYRGLREQYF; j_call: TRBJ2-7; v_call: TRBV28
cdr3_aa: CASRLAGITDTQYF; j_call: TRBJ2-3; v_call: TRBV28
cdr3_aa: CSARPGTSYTEAFF; j_call: TRBJ1-1; v_call: TRBV20-1
cdr3_aa: CASRLAGDNEQFF; j_call: TRBJ2-1; v_call: TRBV19
cdr3_aa: CASSLPGQGETQYF; j_call: TRBJ2-5; v_call: TRBV5-5
cdr3_aa: CASSLAPGVLYGYTF; j_call: TRBJ1-2; v_call: TRBV5-1
cdr3_aa: CASSGGRGIVDTEAFF; j_call: TRBJ1-1; v_call: TRBV2
cdr3_aa: CASSLVPPGLAGTNEQFF; j_call: TRBJ2-1; v_call: TRBV5-5
cdr3_aa: CSVEAGVAGELFF; j_call: TRBJ2-2; v_call: TRBV29-1